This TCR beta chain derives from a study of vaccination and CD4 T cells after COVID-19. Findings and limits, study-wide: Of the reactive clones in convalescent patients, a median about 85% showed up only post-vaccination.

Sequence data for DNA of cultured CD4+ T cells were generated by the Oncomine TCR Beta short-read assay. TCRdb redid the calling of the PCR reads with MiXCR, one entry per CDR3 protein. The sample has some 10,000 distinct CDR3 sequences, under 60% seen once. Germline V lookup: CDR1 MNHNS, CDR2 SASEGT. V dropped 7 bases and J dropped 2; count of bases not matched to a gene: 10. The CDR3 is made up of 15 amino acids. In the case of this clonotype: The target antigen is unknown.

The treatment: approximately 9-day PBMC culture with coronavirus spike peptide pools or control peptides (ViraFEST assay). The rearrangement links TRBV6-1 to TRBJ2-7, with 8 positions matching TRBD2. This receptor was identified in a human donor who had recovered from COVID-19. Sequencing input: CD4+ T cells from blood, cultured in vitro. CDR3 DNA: TGTGCCAGCAAAGGAGAGAGGCGGGGGGCCTACGAGCAGTACTTC. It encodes CASKGERRGAYEQYF.